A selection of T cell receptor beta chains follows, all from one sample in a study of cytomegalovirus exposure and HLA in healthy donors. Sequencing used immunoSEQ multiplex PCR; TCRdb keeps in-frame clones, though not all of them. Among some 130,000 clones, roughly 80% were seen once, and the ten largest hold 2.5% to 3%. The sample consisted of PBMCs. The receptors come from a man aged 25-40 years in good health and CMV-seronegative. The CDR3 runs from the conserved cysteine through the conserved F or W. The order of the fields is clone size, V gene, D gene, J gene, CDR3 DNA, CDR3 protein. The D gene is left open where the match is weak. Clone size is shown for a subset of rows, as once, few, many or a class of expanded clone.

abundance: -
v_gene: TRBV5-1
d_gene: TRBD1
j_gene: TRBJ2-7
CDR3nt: TGCGCCAGCAGCCGGGGACAGACCTACGAGCAGTACTTC
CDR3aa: CASSRGQTYEQYF

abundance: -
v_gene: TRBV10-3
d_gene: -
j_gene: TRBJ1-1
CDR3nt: TGTGCCACTTCCGGGACACCTGGGTCTGGCACTGAAGCTTTCTTT
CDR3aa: CATSGTPGSGTEAFF

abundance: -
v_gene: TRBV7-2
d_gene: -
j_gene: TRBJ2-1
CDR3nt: TGTGCCAGCAGCTCCCCGGGACTTATTCACTCCTACAATGAGCAGTTCTTC
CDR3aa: CASSSPGLIHSYNEQFF

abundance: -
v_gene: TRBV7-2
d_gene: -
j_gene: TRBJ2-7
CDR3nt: TGTGCCAGCAGCGAGGGAGGACGCGCCTACGAGCAGTACTTC
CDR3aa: CASSEGGRAYEQYF

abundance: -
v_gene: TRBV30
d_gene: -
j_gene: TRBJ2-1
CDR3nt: TGTGCCTGGGATCAGTCTTACAATGAGCAGTTCTTC
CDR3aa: CAWDQSYNEQFF

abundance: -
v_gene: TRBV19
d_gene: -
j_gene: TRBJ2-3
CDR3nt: TGTGCCAGTAGTATAGTTGAGTTGAGTAGCGGCAACACAGATACGCAGTATTTT
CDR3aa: CASSIVELSSGNTDTQYF

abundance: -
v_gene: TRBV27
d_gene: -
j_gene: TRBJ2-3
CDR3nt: TGTGCCAGCAGCTGGGGCGGAAGCACAGATACGCAGTATTTT
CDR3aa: CASSWGGSTDTQYF

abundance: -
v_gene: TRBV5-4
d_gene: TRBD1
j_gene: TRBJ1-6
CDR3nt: TGTGCCAGCAGCTCCCCGGACAGGGATTCACCCCTCCACTTT
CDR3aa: CASSSPDRDSPLHF

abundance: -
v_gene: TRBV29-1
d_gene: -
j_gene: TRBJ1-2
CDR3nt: TGCAGCGTTGAGACACAGAACTATGGCTACACCTTC
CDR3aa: CSVETQNYGYTF

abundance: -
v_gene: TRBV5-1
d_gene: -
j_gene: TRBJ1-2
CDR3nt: TGCGCCAGCAGCCCGACCTCCGGGACAACAGGCTACACCTTC
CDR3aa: CASSPTSGTTGYTF

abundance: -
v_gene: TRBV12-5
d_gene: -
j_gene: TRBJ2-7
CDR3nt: TGTGCTAGTGCCCTAGACAGCCCAGCCTACGAGCAGTACTTC
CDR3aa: CASALDSPAYEQYF

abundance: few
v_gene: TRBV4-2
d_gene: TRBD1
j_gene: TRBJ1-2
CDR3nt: TGTGCCAGCAGCCAAGGACAGGGGAATGGCTACACCTTC
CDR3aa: CASSQGQGNGYTF

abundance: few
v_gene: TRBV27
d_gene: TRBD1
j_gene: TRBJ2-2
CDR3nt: TGTGCCAGCAGCAGACCGGGACAGAAGCACACCGGGGAGCTGTTTTTT
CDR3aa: CASSRPGQKHTGELFF

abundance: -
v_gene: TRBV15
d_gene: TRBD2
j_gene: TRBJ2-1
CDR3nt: TGTGCCACCAGCAGAGAGACTAGCGGGAGGGGGCCGTTCTACAATGAGCAGTTCTTC
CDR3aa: CATSRETSGRGPFYNEQFF

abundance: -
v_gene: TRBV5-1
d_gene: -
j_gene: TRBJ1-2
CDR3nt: TGCGCCAGCAGTTTGGGGTCCGCAGACTATGGCTACACCTTC
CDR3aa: CASSLGSADYGYTF

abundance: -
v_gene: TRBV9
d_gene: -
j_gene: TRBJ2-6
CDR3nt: TGTGCCAGCAGCGCATCCAGCTCTGGGGCCAACGTCCTGACTTTC
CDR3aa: CASSASSSGANVLTF

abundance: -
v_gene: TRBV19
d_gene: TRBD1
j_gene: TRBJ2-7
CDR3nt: TGTGCCAGTAGTAAAATACCGGGACAGGGTACCTACGAGCAGTACTTC
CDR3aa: CASSKIPGQGTYEQYF

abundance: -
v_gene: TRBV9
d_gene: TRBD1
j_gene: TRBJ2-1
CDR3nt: TGTGCCAGCACCCCTGACAGGGGGCTTGAGCGGGACGGGGTACGGGATGAGCAGTTCTTC
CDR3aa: CASTPDRGLERDGVRDEQFF

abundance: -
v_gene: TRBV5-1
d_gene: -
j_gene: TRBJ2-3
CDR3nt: TGCGCCAGCAGCTGGGGCCTGGGCACAGATACGCAGTATTTT
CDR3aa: CASSWGLGTDTQYF

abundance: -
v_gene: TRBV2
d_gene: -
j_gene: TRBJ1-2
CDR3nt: TGTGCCAGCAGTGAACAGGGGAACTATGGCTACACCTTC
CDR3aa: CASSEQGNYGYTF

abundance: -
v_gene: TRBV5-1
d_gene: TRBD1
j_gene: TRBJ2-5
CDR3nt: TGCGCCAGCAGCTTGGCCACGGGACAGGGATTGGAGACCCAGTACTTC
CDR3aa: CASSLATGQGLETQYF

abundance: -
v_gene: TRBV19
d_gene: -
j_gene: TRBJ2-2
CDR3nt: TGTGCCAGTAGCGAAGACCCGGGACGGGGGACTGCCCTTGGTACCGGGGAGCTGTTTTTT
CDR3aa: CASSEDPGRGTALGTGELFF

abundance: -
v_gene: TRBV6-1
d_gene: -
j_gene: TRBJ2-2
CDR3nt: TGTGCCAGCAGTGGACAGCAGAACACCGGGGAGCTGTTTTTT
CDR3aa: CASSGQQNTGELFF

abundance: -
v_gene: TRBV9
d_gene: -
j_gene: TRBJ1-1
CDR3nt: TGTGCCAGCAGCGAAACAGGGAACACTGAAGCTTTCTTT
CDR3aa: CASSETGNTEAFF

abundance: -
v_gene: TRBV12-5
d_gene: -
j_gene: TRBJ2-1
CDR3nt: TGTGCTAGTGCCCCACGTATAGCGACCCAGCAGTTCTTC
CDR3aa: CASAPRIATQQFF

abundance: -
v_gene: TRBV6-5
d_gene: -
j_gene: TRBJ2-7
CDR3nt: TGTGCCAGCAGTCGCGCCGGGACACTCACCTACGAGCAGTACTTC
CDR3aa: CASSRAGTLTYEQYF

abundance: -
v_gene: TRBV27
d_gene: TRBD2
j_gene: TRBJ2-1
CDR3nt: TGTGCCAGCAGTCCAGGACTAGCGGGAGGGGAAGAGCAGTTCTTC
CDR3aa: CASSPGLAGGEEQFF

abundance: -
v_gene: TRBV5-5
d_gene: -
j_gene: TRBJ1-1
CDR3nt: TGTGCCAGCAGCTTTTCCGAGATCGGGAACACTGAAGCTTTCTTT
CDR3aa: CASSFSEIGNTEAFF

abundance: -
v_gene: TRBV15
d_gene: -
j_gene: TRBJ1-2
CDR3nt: TGTGCCACCAGCAGGGGGGACTTACAGGTGACTGGCTACACCTTC
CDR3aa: CATSRGDLQVTGYTF

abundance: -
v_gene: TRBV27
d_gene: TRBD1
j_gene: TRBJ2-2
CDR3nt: TGTGCCAGCAGTTGGGGACAGCCGAACACCGGGGAGCTGTTTTTT
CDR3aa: CASSWGQPNTGELFF

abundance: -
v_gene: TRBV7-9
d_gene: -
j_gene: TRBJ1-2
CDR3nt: TGTGCCAGCAGCTCTCCGGCCCCTGGTAAAACAGGGCTGAACTATGGCTACACCTTC
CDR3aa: CASSSPAPGKTGLNYGYTF

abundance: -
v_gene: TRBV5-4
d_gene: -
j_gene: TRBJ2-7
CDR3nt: TGTGCCAGCAGCTTGTGGCCGGGCTCCTACGAGCAGTACTTC
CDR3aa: CASSLWPGSYEQYF

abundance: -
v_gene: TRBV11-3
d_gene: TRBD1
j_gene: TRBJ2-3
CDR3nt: TGTGCCAGCAGCAACCGTGGACAGGGAACAGATACGCAGTATTTT
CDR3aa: CASSNRGQGTDTQYF

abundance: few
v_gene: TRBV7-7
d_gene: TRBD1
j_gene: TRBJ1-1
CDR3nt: TGTGCCAGCAGGGAATACTCGGGACAGGTGAACACTGAAGCTTTCTTT
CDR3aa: CASREYSGQVNTEAFF

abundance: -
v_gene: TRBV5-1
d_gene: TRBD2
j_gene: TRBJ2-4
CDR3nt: TGCGCCAGCAGCCAGACTAGCGGGAGTGGGACCAAAAACATTCAGTACTTC
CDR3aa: CASSQTSGSGTKNIQYF

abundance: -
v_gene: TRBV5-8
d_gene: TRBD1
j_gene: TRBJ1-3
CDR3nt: TGTGCCAGCAGCTCCAGGACAGGGGGATCTGGAAACACCATATATTTT
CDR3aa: CASSSRTGGSGNTIYF

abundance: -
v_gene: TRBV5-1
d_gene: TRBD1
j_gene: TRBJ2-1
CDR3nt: TGCGCCAGCAGCTTACAGGGGTCGGGGTACAATGAGCAGTTCTTC
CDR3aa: CASSLQGSGYNEQFF

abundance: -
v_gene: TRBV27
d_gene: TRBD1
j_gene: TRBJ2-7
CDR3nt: TGTGCCAGCAGTTTACAAACAGGGGACGAGCAGTACTTC
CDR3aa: CASSLQTGDEQYF

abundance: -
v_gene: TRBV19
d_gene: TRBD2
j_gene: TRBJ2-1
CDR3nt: TGTGCCACCGCAGCGGGATCACCTTACAATGAGCAGTTCTTC
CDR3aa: CATAAGSPYNEQFF

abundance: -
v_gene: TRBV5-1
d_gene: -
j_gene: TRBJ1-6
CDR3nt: TGCGCCAGCAGCTTGAGACAGGATAATTCACCCCTCCACTTT
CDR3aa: CASSLRQDNSPLHF

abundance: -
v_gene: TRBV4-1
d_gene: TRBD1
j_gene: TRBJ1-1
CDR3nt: TGCGCCAGCAGCCCGGGACAGGGGTTGAACACTGAAGCTTTCTTT
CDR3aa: CASSPGQGLNTEAFF

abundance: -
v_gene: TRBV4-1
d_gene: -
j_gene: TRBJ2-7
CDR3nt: TGCGCCAGCAGCCAAGATACCCCCGCCCGGGAGCAGTACTTC
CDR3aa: CASSQDTPAREQYF

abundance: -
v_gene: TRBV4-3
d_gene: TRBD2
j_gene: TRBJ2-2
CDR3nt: TGCGCCAGCAGCCAAGAGGCCTATGGGAGGGGCCTGACCGGGGAGCTGTTTTTT
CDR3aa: CASSQEAYGRGLTGELFF

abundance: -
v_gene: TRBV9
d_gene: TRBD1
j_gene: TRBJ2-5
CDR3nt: TGTGCCAGCAGCGTAGGGAGGACAGGGGAGGAGACCCAGTACTTC
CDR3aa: CASSVGRTGEETQYF

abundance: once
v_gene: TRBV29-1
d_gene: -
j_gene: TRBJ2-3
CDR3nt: TGCAGCGTTGAACTTTCGGGAGCAGGAGATACGCAGTATTTT
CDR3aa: CSVELSGAGDTQYF

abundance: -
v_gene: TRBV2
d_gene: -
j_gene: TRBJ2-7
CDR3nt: TGTGCCAGCAGTGAGTTAGGGGGAGTCACCTACGAGCAGTACTTC
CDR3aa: CASSELGGVTYEQYF

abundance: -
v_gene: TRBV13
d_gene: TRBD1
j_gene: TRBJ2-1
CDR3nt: TGTGCCAGCAGCTACGGACAGGGATCTTACAATGAGCAGTTCTTC
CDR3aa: CASSYGQGSYNEQFF

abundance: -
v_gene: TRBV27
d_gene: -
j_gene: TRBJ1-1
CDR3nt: TGTGCCAGCAGTTTTTTAGGGGCCACTGAAGCTTTCTTT
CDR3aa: CASSFLGATEAFF

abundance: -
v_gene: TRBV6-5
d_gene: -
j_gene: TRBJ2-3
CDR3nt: TGTGCCAGCAGTTCCTCTTCCGGGTCCCTCGGGGATACGCAGTATTTT
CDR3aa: CASSSSSGSLGDTQYF

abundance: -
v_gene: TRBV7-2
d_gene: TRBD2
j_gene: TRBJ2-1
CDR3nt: TGTGCCAGCAGCCCCCCTAGCGGGCTCTACAATGAGCAGTTCTTC
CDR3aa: CASSPPSGLYNEQFF

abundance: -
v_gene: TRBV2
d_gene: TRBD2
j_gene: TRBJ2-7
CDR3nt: TGTGCCAGCAATTCGTTGCTAGCGGGTTCCTACGAGCAGTACTTC
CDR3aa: CASNSLLAGSYEQYF

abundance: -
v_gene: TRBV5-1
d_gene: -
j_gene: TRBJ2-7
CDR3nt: TGCGCCAGCAGCCCCACGGATGGGGGGTTAGACGAGCAGTACTTC
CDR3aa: CASSPTDGGLDEQYF

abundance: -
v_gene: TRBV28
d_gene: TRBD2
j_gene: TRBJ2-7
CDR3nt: TGTGCCAGCACCCCTCGACTAGCGGGAGCATCCGAGCAGTACTTC
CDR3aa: CASTPRLAGASEQYF

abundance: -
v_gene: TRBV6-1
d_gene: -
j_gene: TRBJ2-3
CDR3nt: TGTGCCAGCGTGGACACTTATCGGGCAGATACGCAGTATTTT
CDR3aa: CASVDTYRADTQYF

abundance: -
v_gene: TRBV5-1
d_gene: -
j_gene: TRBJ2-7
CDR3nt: TGCGCCAGCAGATCGGACGGGACCTACGAGCAGTACTTC
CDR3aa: CASRSDGTYEQYF

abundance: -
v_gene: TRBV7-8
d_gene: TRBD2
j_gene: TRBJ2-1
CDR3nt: TGTGCCAGCAGCCCCCGAGGACTAGCGGGAGGAGGGCTCTCCTACAATGAGCAGTTCTTC
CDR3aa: CASSPRGLAGGGLSYNEQFF

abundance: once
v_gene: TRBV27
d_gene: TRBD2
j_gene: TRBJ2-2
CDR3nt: TGTGCCAGCAGTGGAGGACTAGCGGGCGGGGAGCTGTTTTTT
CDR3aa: CASSGGLAGGELFF

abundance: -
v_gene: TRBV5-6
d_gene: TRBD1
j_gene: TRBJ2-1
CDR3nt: TGTGCCAGCAGCACCGGACAGGGGGCCCTCAATGAGCAGTTCTTC
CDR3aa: CASSTGQGALNEQFF

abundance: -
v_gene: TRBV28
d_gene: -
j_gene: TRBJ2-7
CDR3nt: TGTGCCAGCTCTCCCGGGGGCGGGAGTGTCTACGAGCAGTACTTC
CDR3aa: CASSPGGGSVYEQYF